These T cell receptor beta chains were read from a single sample in a study of regulatory T cells in long-lasting Graves disease. TCRdb recomputed calls from the multiplex PCR reads with MiXCR, one row per CDR3 protein. The sample holds about 430,000 distinct CDR3 sequences, roughly 21% seen once. The sequenced sample was peripheral blood mononuclear cells (PBMCs), obtained when the disease was refractory, from a patient treated with antithyroid drugs. These receptors all stem from a female donor with Graves disease. Both conserved end residues are part of each CDR3. The D gene is left open where the match is weak. Expanded clones get a size class; other rows say once, few or many, or leave the size out.

V gene	D gene	J gene	clone size	CDR3 DNA	CDR3 protein
TRBV4-1	.	TRBJ1-4	.	TGCGCCAGCAGTGAGGGGATCAATCTGTTTTTT	CASSEGINLFF
TRBV7-9	.	TRBJ1-2	few	TGTGCCAGCAGCGACCCCCTTCGGTATGGCTACACCTTC	CASSDPLRYGYTF
TRBV7-6	.	TRBJ1-6	many	TGTGCCAGCAGCTTCGGGGGTTACTCCTATAATTCACCCCTCCACTTT	CASSFGGYSYNSPLHF
TRBV28	TRBD2	TRBJ2-7	many	TGTGCCAGCACCCTTAGCGGGAGGGATCCCTACGAGCAGTACTTC	CASTLSGRDPYEQYF
TRBV2	.	TRBJ1-1	many	TGTGCCAACCCTATCCTGCGGGACACTGAAGCTTTCTTT	CANPILRDTEAFF
TRBV27	.	TRBJ2-1	few	TGTGCCAGCAGTTTCGGGGTAGTAGGACAGTCCTACAATGAGCAGTTCTTC	CASSFGVVGQSYNEQFF
TRBV3-1	.	TRBJ1-2	few	TGTGCCAGCAGCCAAGAGGAAACGGCGTCGGACGGCTACACCTTC	CASSQEETASDGYTF
TRBV9	TRBD1	TRBJ1-1	few	TGTGCCAGCGCGAGGGGGGACAGGAGGGGAGCTTTCTTT	CASARGDRRGAFF
TRBV28	.	TRBJ2-7	many	TGTGCCAGCAGTTTCGGAGGGACCGTGGCCTACGAGCAGTACTTC	CASSFGGTVAYEQYF
TRBV19	.	TRBJ1-5	few	TGTGCCAGTAGTATCGGTTGGGGGAGGTTAGATCAGCCCCAGCATTTT	CASSIGWGRLDQPQHF
TRBV30	.	TRBJ2-7	few	TGTGCCTGGAGTGTACCGGCCCGCTTACTCGAGCAGTACTTC	CAWSVPARLLEQYF
TRBV7-2	TRBD2	TRBJ2-7	.	TGTGCCAGCAGCTTATTGGCTAGCGGGCGTGGAGTGCAGCAGTACTTC	CASSLLASGRGVQQYF
TRBV5-1	.	TRBJ2-4	few	TGCGCCAGCAGCTTGGTGGGCGGGGTAACCAAAAACATTCAGTACTTC	CASSLVGGVTKNIQYF
TRBV3-1	.	TRBJ2-2	once	TGTGCCAGCAGCCAAGATGGGCAAGGGGCTCGGAACACCGGGGAGCTGTTTTTT	CASSQDGQGARNTGELFF
TRBV7-2	.	TRBJ2-5	many	TGTGCCAGCAGCTTTCTTCACGGAGTACTCCTTGAAGCCCAGTACTTC	CASSFLHGVLLEAQYF
TRBV2	TRBD1	TRBJ2-2	many	TGTGCCAGCAGTGACGATTGGGACAGCACGAACACCGGGGAGCTGTTTTTT	CASSDDWDSTNTGELFF
TRBV6-1	TRBD2	TRBJ2-5	many	TGTGCCAGCAGACTTAGCGGGAACCAAGAGACCCAGTACTTC	CASRLSGNQETQYF
TRBV10-1	.	TRBJ2-2	.	TGTGCCAGCGGTTATTCTGAGGGCGGGGAGCTGTTTTTT	CASGYSEGGELFF
TRBV2	TRBD2	TRBJ2-5	many	TGTGCCAGCAGTGAGTCCAGCGGGATGGGGGAGACCCAGTACTTC	CASSESSGMGETQYF
TRBV2	.	TRBJ1-4	many	TGTGCCAGCAGTGCCGGGGGCGAGGCTAATGAAAAACTGTTTTTT	CASSAGGEANEKLFF
TRBV19	TRBD2	TRBJ2-7	many	TGTGCCAGTAGTCCCAGCGGGAGGTACGAGCAGTACTTC	CASSPSGRYEQYF
TRBV10-1	.	TRBJ2-7	many	TGCGCCAGCATTCCTCCTTGGACACCTTCCTACGAGCAGTACTTC	CASIPPWTPSYEQYF
TRBV6-1	TRBD1	TRBJ1-6	many	TGTGCCAGCAGTGAGGGACAGGGTAATTCACCCCTCCACTTT	CASSEGQGNSPLHF
TRBV28	TRBD1	TRBJ2-7	.	TGTGCCAGCAGGGATCCGGGACAGATCTACGAGCAGTACTTC	CASRDPGQIYEQYF
TRBV2	TRBD2	TRBJ2-2	many	TGTGCCAGCAGAAAGGGACTAGCGGAAACCGGGGAGCTGTTTTTT	CASRKGLAETGELFF
TRBV2	.	TRBJ2-3	.	TGTGCCAGCAGTGGCGTGGGGCCAGATACGCAGTATTTT	CASSGVGPDTQYF
TRBV6-2/TRBV6-3	TRBD2	TRBJ2-6	.	TGTGCCAGCAGATATCCCCGGACTAGCGGGAGTCTAAATCAGGCCTCCTCTGGGGCCAACGTCCTGACTTTC	CASRYPRTSGSLNQASSGANVLTF
TRBV5-5	.	TRBJ2-7	many	TGTGCCAGCAGTTTAGGACGGTACTACGAGCAGTACTTC	CASSLGRYYEQYF
TRBV11-2	.	TRBJ2-2	many	TGTGCCAGCAGCTCTGGTATTTTCGGGCGACGTGGAACCGGGGAGCTGTTTTTT	CASSSGIFGRRGTGELFF
TRBV6-2/TRBV6-3	TRBD1	TRBJ2-1	.	TGTGCCAGCAGTGAAGCGGAGACAGGGGGAAAGTTCTTC	CASSEAETGGKFF
TRBV15	.	TRBJ1-5	.	TGTGCCACCAGCCGAACTAGGCCGGATAGCAATCAGCCCCAGCATTTT	CATSRTRPDSNQPQHF
TRBV11-2	.	TRBJ2-5	.	TGTGCCAGCAGCCAAGGGGGGGTTTACCAAGAGACCCAGTACTTC	CASSQGGVYQETQYF
TRBV27	TRBD2	TRBJ2-7	many	TGTGCCAGCAGTTTGGAGGGGTATTCCGGGACTAGCGTGTACGAGCAGTACTTC	CASSLEGYSGTSVYEQYF
TRBV15	.	TRBJ2-2	once	TGTGCCACCAGCAGAGGCCAGGGGAGCACCGGGGAGCTGTTTTTT	CATSRGQGSTGELFF
TRBV19	.	TRBJ1-5	.	TGTGCCAGTAGTATGGCAGACGGTCAGCCCCAGCATTTT	CASSMADGQPQHF
TRBV14	TRBD2	TRBJ2-7	.	TGTGCCAGCAGCCAATTTAGCGGGACCTACGAGCAGTACTTC	CASSQFSGTYEQYF
TRBV4-2	.	TRBJ2-5	.	TGTGCCAGCAGCCAAGATAGAAAGACGCCGTCCCAGTACTTC	CASSQDRKTPSQYF
TRBV10-2	.	TRBJ2-2	.	TGCGCCAGCAATCCTTCGAACACCGGGGAGCTGTTTTTT	CASNPSNTGELFF
TRBV15	.	TRBJ1-3	few	TGTGCCAGCAGCCCAGCTAATTCTGGAAACACCATATATTTT	CASSPANSGNTIYF
TRBV28	.	TRBJ2-7	many	TGTGCCAGCAGTCTAAATAGCGGCATACCCTACGAGCAGTACTTC	CASSLNSGIPYEQYF